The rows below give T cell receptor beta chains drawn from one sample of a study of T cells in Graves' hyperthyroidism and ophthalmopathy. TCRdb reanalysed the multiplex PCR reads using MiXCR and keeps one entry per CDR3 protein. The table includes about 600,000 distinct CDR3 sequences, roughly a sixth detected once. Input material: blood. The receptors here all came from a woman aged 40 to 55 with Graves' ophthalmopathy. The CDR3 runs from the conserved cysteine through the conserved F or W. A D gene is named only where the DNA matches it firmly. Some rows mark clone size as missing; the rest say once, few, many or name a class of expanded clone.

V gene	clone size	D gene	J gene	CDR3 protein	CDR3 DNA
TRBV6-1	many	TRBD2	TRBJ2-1	CASSEASLSALSAGANEQFF	TGTGCCAGCAGTGAAGCCTCCCTTTCCGCGCTATCGGCGGGAGCCAATGAGCAGTTCTTC
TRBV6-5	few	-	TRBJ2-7	CASSYDYEQYF	TGTGCCAGCAGTTACGATTACGAGCAGTACTTC
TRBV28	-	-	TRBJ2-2	CASILAGNTGELFF	TGTGCCAGCATATTGGCAGGGAACACCGGGGAGCTGTTTTTT
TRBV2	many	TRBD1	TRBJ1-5	CASKGTGLGSQPQHF	TGTGCCAGCAAAGGGACAGGGCTGGGGTCGCAGCCCCAGCATTTT
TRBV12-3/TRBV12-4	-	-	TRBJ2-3	CASSFQSPGFSSTDTQYF	TGTGCCAGCAGTTTCCAATCTCCGGGATTCAGTAGCACAGATACGCAGTATTTT
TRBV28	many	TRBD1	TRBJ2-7	CASIGGGEDRSYEQYF	TGTGCCAGCATAGGGGGCGGAGAGGACCGTTCCTACGAGCAGTACTTC
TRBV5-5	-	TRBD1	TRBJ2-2	CASSFIGTGIGTGELFF	TGTGCCAGCAGCTTCATCGGGACAGGGATTGGCACCGGGGAGCTGTTTTTT
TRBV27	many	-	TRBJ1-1	CASSRYREDTEAFF	TGTGCCAGCAGCCGTTACAGGGAGGACACTGAAGCTTTCTTT
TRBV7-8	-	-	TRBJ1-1	CASSPGGWGGNTEAFF	TGTGCCAGCAGCCCAGGTGGCTGGGGGGGGAACACTGAAGCTTTCTTT
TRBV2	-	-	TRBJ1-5	CASSKQGGLRDNQPQHF	TGTGCCAGCAGTAAACAGGGAGGTCTACGAGACAATCAGCCCCAGCATTTT
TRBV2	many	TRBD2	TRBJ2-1	CASRLAEGSYNEQFF	TGTGCCAGCAGGCTAGCGGAAGGGTCCTACAATGAGCAGTTCTTC
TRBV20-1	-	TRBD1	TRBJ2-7	CSARAEQGVRLLEFEQYF	TGCAGTGCTAGAGCAGAACAGGGGGTGAGGCTCCTAGAGTTCGAGCAGTACTTC
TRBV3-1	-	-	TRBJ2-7	CASSQAGRSVEQYF	TGTGCCAGCAGCCAAGCGGGACGGTCCGTCGAGCAGTACTTC
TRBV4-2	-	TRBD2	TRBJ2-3	CASSLKRELNTDTQYF	TGTGCCAGCAGCCTTAAGCGGGAGTTAAACACAGATACGCAGTATTTT
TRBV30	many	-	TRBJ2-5	CAWSDRARETQYF	TGTGCCTGGAGTGACCGGGCCCGAGAGACCCAGTACTTC
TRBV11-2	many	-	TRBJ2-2	CASSMNTGELFF	TGTGCCAGCAGCATGAACACCGGGGAGCTGTTTTTT